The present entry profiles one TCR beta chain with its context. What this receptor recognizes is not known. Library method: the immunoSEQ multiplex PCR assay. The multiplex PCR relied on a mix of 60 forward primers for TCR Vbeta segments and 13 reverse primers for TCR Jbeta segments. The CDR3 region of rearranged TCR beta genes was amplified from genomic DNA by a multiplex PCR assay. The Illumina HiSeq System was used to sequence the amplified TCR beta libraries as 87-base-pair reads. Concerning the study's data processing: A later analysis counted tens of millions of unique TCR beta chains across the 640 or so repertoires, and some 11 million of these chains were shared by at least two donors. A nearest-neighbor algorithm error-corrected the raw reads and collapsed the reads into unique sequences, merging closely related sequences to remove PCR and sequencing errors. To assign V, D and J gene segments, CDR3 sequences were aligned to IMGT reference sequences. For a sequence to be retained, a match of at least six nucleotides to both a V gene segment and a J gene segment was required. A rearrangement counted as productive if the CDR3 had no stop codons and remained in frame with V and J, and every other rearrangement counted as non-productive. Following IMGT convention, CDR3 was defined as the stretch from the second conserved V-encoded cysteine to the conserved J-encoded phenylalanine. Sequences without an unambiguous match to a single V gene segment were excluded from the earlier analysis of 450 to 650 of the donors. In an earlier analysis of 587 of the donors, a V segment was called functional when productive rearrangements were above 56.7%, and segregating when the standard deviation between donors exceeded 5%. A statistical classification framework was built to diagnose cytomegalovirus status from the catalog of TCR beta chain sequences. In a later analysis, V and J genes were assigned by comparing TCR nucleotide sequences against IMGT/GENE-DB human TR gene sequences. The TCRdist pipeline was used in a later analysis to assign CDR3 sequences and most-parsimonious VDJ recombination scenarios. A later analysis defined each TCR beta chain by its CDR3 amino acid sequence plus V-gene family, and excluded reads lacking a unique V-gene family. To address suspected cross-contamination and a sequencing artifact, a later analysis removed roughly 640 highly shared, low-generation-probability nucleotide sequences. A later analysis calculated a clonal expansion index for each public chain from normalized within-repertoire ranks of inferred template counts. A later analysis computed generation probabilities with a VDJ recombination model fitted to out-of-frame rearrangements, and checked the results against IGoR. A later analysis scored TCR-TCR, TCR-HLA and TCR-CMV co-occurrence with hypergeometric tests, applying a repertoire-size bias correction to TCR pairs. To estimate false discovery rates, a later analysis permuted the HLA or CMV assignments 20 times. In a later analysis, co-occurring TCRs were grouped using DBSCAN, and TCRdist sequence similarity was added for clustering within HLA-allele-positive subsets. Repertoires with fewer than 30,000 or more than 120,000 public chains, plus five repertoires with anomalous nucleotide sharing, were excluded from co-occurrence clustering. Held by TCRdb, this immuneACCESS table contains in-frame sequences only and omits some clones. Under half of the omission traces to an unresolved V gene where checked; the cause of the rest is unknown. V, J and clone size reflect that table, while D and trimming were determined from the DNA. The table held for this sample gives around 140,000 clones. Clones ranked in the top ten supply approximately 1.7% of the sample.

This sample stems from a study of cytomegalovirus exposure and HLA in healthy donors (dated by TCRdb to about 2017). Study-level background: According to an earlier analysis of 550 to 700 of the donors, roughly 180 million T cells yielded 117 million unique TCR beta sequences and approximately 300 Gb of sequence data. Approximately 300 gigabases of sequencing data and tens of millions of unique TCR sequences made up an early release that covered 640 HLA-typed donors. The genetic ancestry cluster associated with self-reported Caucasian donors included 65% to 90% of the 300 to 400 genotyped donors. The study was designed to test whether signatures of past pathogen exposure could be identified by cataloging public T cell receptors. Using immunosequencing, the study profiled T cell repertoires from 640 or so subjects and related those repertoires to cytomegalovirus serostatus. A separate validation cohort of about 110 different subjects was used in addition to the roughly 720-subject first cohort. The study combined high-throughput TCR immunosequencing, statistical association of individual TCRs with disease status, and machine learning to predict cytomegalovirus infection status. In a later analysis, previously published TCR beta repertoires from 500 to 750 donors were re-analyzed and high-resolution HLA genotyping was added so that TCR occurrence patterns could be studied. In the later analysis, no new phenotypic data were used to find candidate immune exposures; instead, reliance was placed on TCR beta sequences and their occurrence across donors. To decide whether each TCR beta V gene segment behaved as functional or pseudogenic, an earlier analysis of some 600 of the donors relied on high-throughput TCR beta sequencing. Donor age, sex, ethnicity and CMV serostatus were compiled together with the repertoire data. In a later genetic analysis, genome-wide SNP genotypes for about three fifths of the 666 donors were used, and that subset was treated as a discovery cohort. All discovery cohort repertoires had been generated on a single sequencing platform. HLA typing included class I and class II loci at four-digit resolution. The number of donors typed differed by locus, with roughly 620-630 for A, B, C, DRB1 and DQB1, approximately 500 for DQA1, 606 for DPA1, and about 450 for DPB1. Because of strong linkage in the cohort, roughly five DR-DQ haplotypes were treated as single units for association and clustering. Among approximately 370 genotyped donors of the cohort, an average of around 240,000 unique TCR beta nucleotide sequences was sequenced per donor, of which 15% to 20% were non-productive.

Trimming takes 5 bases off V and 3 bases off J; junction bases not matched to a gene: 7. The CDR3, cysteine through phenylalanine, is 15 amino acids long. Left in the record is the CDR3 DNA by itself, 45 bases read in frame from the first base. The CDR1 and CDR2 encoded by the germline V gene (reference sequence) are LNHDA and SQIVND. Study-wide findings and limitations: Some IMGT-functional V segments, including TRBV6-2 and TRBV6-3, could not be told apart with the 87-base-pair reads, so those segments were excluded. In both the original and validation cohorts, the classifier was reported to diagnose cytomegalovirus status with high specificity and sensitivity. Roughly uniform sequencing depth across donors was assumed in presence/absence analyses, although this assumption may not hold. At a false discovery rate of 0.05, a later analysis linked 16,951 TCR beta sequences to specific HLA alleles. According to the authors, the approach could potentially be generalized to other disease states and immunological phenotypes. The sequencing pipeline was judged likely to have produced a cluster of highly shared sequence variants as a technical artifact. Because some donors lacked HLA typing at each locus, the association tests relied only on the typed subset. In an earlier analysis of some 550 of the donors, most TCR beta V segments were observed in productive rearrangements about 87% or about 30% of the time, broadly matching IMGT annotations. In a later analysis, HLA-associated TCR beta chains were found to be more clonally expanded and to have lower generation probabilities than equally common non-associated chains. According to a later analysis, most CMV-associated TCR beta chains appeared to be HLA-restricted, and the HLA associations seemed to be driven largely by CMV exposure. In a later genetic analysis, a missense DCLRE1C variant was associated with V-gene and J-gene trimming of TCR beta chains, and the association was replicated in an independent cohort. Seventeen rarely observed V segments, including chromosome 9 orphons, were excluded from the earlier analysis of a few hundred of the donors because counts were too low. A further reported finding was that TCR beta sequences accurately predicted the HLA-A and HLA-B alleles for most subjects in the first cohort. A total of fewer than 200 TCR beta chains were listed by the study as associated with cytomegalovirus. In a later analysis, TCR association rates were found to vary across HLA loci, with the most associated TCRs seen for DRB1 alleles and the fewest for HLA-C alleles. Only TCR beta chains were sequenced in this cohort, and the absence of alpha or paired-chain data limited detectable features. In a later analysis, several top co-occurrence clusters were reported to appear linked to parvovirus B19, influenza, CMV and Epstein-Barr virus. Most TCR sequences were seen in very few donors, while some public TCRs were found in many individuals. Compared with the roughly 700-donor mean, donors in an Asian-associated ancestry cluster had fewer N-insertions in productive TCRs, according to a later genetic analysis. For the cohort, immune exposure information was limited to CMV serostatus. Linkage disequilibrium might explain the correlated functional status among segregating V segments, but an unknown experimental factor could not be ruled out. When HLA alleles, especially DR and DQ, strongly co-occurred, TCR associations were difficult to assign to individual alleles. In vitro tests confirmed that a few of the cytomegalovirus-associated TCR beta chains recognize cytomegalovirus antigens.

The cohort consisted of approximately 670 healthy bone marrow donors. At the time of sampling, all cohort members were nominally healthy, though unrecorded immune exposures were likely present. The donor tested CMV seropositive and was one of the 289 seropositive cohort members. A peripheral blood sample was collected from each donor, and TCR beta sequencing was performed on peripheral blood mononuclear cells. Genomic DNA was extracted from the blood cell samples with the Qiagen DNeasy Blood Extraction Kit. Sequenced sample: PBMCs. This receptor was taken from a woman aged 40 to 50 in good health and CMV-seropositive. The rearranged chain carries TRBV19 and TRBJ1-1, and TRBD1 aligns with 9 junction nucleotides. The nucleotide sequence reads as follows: TGTGCCAGTAGTGCGAGACAGGGGGGGGACACTGAAGCTTTCTTT. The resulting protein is CASSARQGGDTEAFF.